Each of the 25 T cell receptor beta chains below was sequenced from the same sample in a study of a mutant IDH1 vaccine in newly diagnosed glioma. These receptors lack a known antigen. Noted time point: week 5, during vaccination. One vaccine dose held 300 ug of mutant IDH1 20-mer peptide and came with topical imiquimod. Repertoires were generated with immunoSEQ multiplex PCR, while TCRdb's copy carries only in-frame clones and drops some. The sample includes about 56,000 clones, more than 80% seen only once; the top ten take about 4.6%. The sample was PBMCs, taken from a glioma patient whose treatment included an IDH1 peptide vaccine. These receptors originate from a woman in her 40s with glioma.

The chain carries TRBV7-9 and TRBJ2-7; tentative D call: TRBD2 (5 bases). Germline V gene lookup returns CDR1 SEHNR and CDR2 FQNEAQ (reference sequence). The CDR3 is 15 amino acids. Trimming removed 4 bases at V and 1 base at J, with 14 bases between. CDR3: CASSSDRETSYEQYF. CDR3 in DNA: TGTGCCAGCAGCTCCGACCGGGAAACTTCCTACGAGCAGTACTTC.

The rearrangement joins TRBV5-1 to TRBJ1-1; a possible D gene is TRBD1 (5 bases). CDR3 length: 15 amino acids. Trimming took 3 bases from V and 0 from J, leaving 12 bases between them. Per germline, CDR1 SGHRS and CDR2 YFSETQ. The CDR3 is CASSYSRDLNTEAFF. As DNA, the CDR3 is TGCGCCAGCAGCTACTCCAGGGACTTGAACACTGAAGCTTTCTTT.

The gene calls are TRBV7-2 and TRBJ2-2; 10 positions agree with TRBD2. The length of the CDR3 is 15 residues. V lost 5 bases to trimming and J lost 7 bases; unmatched junction nucleotides: 7. Per germline, CDR1 SGHTA and CDR2 FQGNSA. CDR3 nucleotides: TGTGCCAGCAGCCCAGCGGGGGGGCCAATCGGGGAGCTGTTTTTT. It encodes CASSPAGGPIGELFF.

This chain connects TRBV6-1 to TRBJ1-6; tentatively, D is TRBD1 (6 bases). V was cut by 6 bases and J by 8 bases, with 14 bases left in between. This CDR3 region has 14 residues. Germline assignment: CDR1 MNHNS and CDR2 SASEGT. CDR3 DNA: TGTGCCAGCAGCCCACAGGGTCCATATTCACCCCTCCACTTT. Its translation is CASSPQGPYSPLHF.

There are a few counts of this clone. The V gene is TRBV4-1, the J gene TRBJ1-3; no definite D call. The CDR3 totals 14 residues. V dropped 1 base and J dropped 4 bases, with 8 bases sitting between them. Per germline, CDR1 MGHRA and CDR2 YSYEKL. In DNA form, the CDR3 reads TGCGCCAGCAGCCAAGCCGGCTCCGGAAACACCATATATTTT. This sequence encodes CASSQAGSGNTIYF.

The chain employs TRBV5-4 and TRBJ2-3; 11 nucleotides match TRBD2. The CDR3 runs to 16 residues. Germline CDR1 is SGHNT and CDR2 is YYREEE (reference sequence). Losses at the gene ends were 1 base for V and 2 bases for J; bases not matched to a gene: 3. CDR3 residues: CASSLMTSGATDTQYF. The CDR3 DNA follows: TGTGCCAGCAGCTTGATGACTAGCGGGGCCACAGATACGCAGTATTTT.

This rearrangement joins TRBV5-4 to TRBJ1-2; no definite D call. The CDR3 loop spans 13 amino acids. The germline gives CDR1 SGHNT, CDR2 YYREEE (reference sequence). V was clipped by 4 bases and J by 5 bases, with 12 bases between them. CDR3 in DNA: TGTGCCAGCAGCGAGGGCCAAGAATATGGCTACACCTTC. Translating gives CASSEGQEYGYTF.

The rearrangement links TRBV9 to TRBJ2-2; D perhaps matches TRBD2 (6 bases). The V gene lost 5 bases and the J gene lost 2 bases, with 10 bases spanning the gap. This CDR3 contains 14 residues. Germline loops: CDR1 SGDLS, CDR2 YYNGEE. CDR3 DNA: TGTGCCAGCAGACACGCGGGAAACACCGGGGAGCTGTTTTTT. It is translated as CASRHAGNTGELFF.

The chain couples TRBV28 to TRBJ1-6, with D hard to call. This CDR3 region has 13 residues. Germline values: CDR1 MDHEN, CDR2 SYDVKM. V was trimmed by 11 bases and J by 6 bases, leaving 14 bases between them. CDR3 bases: TGTGCCTCAGCTGGGGATGGTAATTCACCCCTCCACTTT. It is translated as CASAGDGNSPLHF.

The gene calls are TRBV6-1 and TRBJ1-5; D gene unclear. The CDR3 contains 15 residues. The germline V gene has CDR1 MNHNS and CDR2 SASEGT. The V and J ends lost 2 bases and 0 bases respectively, with 8 bases between them. The CDR3 DNA sequence: TGTGCCAGCAGTGAAATAAGAAATAGCAATCAGCCCCAGCATTTT. This sequence encodes CASSEIRNSNQPQHF.

J is TRBJ2-1 and V is TRBV4-1; 12 bases match TRBD2. The CDR3 is 17 amino acids. Trimming took 0 bases from V and 8 from J; bases not matched to a gene: 8. The V gene's germline CDR1 is MGHRA and CDR2 YSYEKL. This CDR3 reads CASSQDVGLAGNYEQFF. CDR3 nucleotides: TGCGCCAGCAGCCAAGATGTCGGACTAGCGGGAAACTATGAGCAGTTCTTC.

This chain uses TRBV2 with TRBJ1-1; 10 positions agree with TRBD1. CDR3 length equals 14 residues. Per germline, CDR1 SNHLY and CDR2 FYNNEI. The junction had 6 bases not matched to a gene; V was cut back by 4 bases and J by 7 bases. The CDR3 nucleotides are TGTGCCAGCAGTGTGACAGGGGGCGAGGGTGAAGCTTTCTTT. This sequence encodes CASSVTGGEGEAFF.

V gene TRBV6-1 combines with J gene TRBJ1-2; the D is unclear. V lost 2 bases to trimming and J lost 0 bases, with 13 bases between them. Germline CDR1 is MNHNS and CDR2 is SASEGT. CDR3 length equals 16 residues. The CDR3 reads CASSELGRTPNYGYTF. DNA for the CDR3: TGTGCCAGCAGTGAACTGGGAAGGACTCCTAACTATGGCTACACCTTC.

This chain joins TRBV6-1 and TRBJ1-1, with D maybe TRBD1 (5 bases). The V gene lost 9 bases and the J gene lost 0 bases, with 14 bases spanning the gap. Germline V gives CDR1 MNHNS, CDR2 SASEGT. The CDR3 contains 14 residues. For the CDR3, the DNA is TGTGCCAGTCGCAGGGAAGCAGTGAACACTGAAGCTTTCTTT. Amino acids: CASRREAVNTEAFF.

The chain combines TRBV7-6 with TRBJ2-6, with a tentative D call TRBD1 (5 bases). This CDR3 region has 18 residues. Germline V gene data show CDR1 as SGHVS and CDR2 as FNYEAQ. V was trimmed by 5 bases and J by 0 bases, leaving 17 bases between them. Here the CDR3 reads CASSHRSRVSSGANVLTF. Written as DNA, the CDR3 is TGTGCCAGCAGCCACCGGTCCAGGGTGAGCTCTGGGGCCAACGTCCTGACTTTC. Complete variable domain (other parts from reference TRBV7-6 and TRBJ2-6): GAGVSQSPRYKVTKRGQDVALRCDPISGHVSLYWYRQALGQGPEFLTYFNYEAQQDKSGLPNDRFSAERPEGSISTLTIQRTEQRDSAMYRCASSHRSRVSSGANVLTFGAGSRLTVL.

V is TRBV20-1 and J is TRBJ1-1, with D unresolved. This CDR3 has 10 amino acids. Trimming left V 5 bases short and J 10 bases short, with 11 bases between. Germline V lookup: CDR1 DFQATT, CDR2 SNEGSKA (reference sequence). CDR3 nucleotide sequence: TGCAGTGCTGGGCCCGTCGCAGCTTTCTTT. Translation: CSAGPVAAFF.

The chain combines TRBV7-9 with TRBJ1-5, with 11 positions matching TRBD1. The germline CDR1 and CDR2 sequences are SEHNR and FQNEAQ (reference sequence). Trimming removed 5 bases from V and 6 bases from J; junction bases left unmatched: 6. This CDR3 comprises 15 residues. The CDR3 DNA follows: TGTGCCAGCAGCACTTCCGGGACAGGGGGTCAGCCCCAGCATTTT. It yields the protein CASSTSGTGGQPQHF.

The gene calls are TRBV7-3 and TRBJ2-7; TRBD1 matches at 8 bases. With 5 bases clipped from V and 6 bases from J, the junction kept 9 bases outside the gene matches. Germline values: CDR1 SGHTA, CDR2 FQGTGA. This CDR3 contains 14 residues. The CDR3 DNA reads TGTGCCAGCAGCGCAGGGGGCGCCTTAGGCGAGCAGTACTTC. Protein product: CASSAGGALGEQYF.

J is TRBJ1-1 and V is TRBV11-2, with D perhaps matching TRBD1 (6 bases). V lost 5 bases and J lost 6, with 19 bases in between. The V gene's germline CDR1 is SGHAT and CDR2 FQNNGV. The CDR3 spans 15 residues. The CDR3 coding sequence is TGTGCCAGCAGCGGAATTGGGGGGCGGGCGCCTGAAGCTTTCTTT. Its protein is CASSGIGGRAPEAFF.

This clone was recorded only once. The V and J genes are TRBV7-9 and TRBJ2-5; no firm D call. Per germline, CDR1 SEHNR and CDR2 FQNEAQ (reference sequence). CDR3 length equals 14 residues. The V end was cut by 1 base, the J end by 1 base, with 7 bases between. In DNA, the CDR3 is TGTGCCAGCAGCTTAGACAGATTCCAAGAGACCCAGTACTTC. It yields the protein CASSLDRFQETQYF.

This sequence joins TRBV29-1 and TRBJ2-7; D is undetermined. CDR3 size: 11 residues. The V gene lost 6 bases and the J gene lost 1 base, with 7 bases spanning the gap. The germline CDR1 and CDR2 sequences are SQVTM and ANQGSEA. The chain's CDR3 is CSVFTSYEQYF. The CDR3 DNA follows: TGCAGCGTGTTCACTTCCTACGAGCAGTACTTC.

The chain has TRBV30 and TRBJ2-7; maybe TRBD1 (6 bases). CDR1 and CDR2 (germline): GTSNPN, SVGIG (reference sequence). The CDR3 contains 16 residues. Trimming removed 1 base from V and 5 bases from J, with 21 bases in between. The CDR3 spells CAWSATPDRNRDEQYF. CDR3 coding DNA: TGTGCCTGGAGTGCGACACCCGACAGAAACAGGGACGAGCAGTACTTC. Full variable domain (remainder filled in from reference TRBV30 and TRBJ2-7): SQTIHQWPATLVQPVGSPLSLECTVEGTSNPNLYWYRQAAGRGLQLLFYSVGIGQISSEVPQNLSASRPQDRQFILSSKKLLLSDSGFYLCAWSATPDRNRDEQYFGPGTRLTVT.

The rearrangement uses TRBV30 and TRBJ1-2; D is ambiguous. Germline CDR1 and CDR2: GTSNPN and SVGIG (reference sequence). The CDR3 runs 12 residues. V was shortened by 3 bases and J by 0 bases, with 5 bases between the two germline ends. CDR3 nucleotide sequence: TGTGCCTGGAGCAAAACTAACTATGGCTACACCTTC. Translation: CAWSKTNYGYTF.

A single count supports this clone. This chain links TRBV7-2 with TRBJ1-1; D possibly corresponds to TRBD1 (5 bases). Per germline, CDR1 SGHTA and CDR2 FQGNSA. V lost 5 bases to trimming and J lost 1 base, with 11 bases between them. The CDR3 contains 14 residues. This chain's CDR3 is CASSIRVKNTEAFF. CDR3 in DNA: TGTGCCAGCAGCATCAGGGTAAAGAACACTGAAGCTTTCTTT.

CDR3 nucleotide sequence: TGTGCCATTCAGGGCAGGGCGAACACTGAAGCTTTCTTT. Residues: CAIQGRANTEAFF. The chain uses TRBV19 and TRBJ1-1, with D tentatively TRBD1 (5 bases). Germline CDR1 LNHDA, CDR2 SQIVND (reference sequence). CDR3 length: 13 amino acids. The V gene lost 10 bases and the J gene lost 1 base, with 13 bases spanning the gap.